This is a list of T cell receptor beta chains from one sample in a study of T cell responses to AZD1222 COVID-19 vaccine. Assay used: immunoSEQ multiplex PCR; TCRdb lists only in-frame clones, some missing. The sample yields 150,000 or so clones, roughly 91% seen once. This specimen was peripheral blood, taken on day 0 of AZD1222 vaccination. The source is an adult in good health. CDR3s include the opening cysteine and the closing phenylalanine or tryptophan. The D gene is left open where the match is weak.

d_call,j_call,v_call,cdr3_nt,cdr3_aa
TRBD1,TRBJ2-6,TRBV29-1,TGCAGCGTTAAGACAGGGGGCAAGTCTGGGGCCAACGTCCTGACTTTC,CSVKTGGKSGANVLTF
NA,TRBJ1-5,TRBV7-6,TGTGCCAGCAGCAGTGAGGGTTCCAATCAGCCCCAGCATTTT,CASSSEGSNQPQHF
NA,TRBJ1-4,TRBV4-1,TGCGCCAGCAGCCAAGATAGGGCAGGATCCCCACATCGGGGACTGTTTTTT,CASSQDRAGSPHRGLFF
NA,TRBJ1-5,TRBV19,TGTGCCAGTAAAGGTCAGGGATCTGGATATAGCAATCAGCCCCAGCATTTT,CASKGQGSGYSNQPQHF
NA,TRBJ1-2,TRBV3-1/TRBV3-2,TGTGCCAGCAGCCAAGACTCCCTCGGCCCCTATGGCTACACCTTC,CASSQDSLGPYGYTF
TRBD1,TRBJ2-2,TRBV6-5,TGTGCCTCCGTCGTCGGACAGGTCCCGGGCGGGGAGCTGTTTTTT,CASVVGQVPGGELFF
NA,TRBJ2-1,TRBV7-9,TGTGCCAGCAGCCCCCAGCGGAGCTCCTACAATGAGCAGTTCTTC,CASSPQRSSYNEQFF
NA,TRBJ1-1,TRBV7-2,TGTGCCAGCAGTGCCGAACAGGGAGGTACTGAAGCTTTCTTT,CASSAEQGGTEAFF
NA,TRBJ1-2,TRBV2,TGTGCCAGCAGTAGTACAGGGTCTGGCTATGGCTACACCTTC,CASSSTGSGYGYTF
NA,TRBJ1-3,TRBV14,TGTGCCAGCAGCCAATTAATGGCTTTCACTGGAAACACCATATATTTT,CASSQLMAFTGNTIYF
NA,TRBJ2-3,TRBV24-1,TGTGCCACCAGTGATTTCGAAGGAGATAGCACAGATACGCAGTATTTT,CATSDFEGDSTDTQYF
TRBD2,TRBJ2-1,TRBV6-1,TGTGCCAGCAGTGAAGTGTGGGTAGCGGGCAATGAGCAGTTCTTC,CASSEVWVAGNEQFF
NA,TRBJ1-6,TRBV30,TGTGCCTGGAGTGTATTCGGGAGTAATTCACCCCTCCACTTT,CAWSVFGSNSPLHF
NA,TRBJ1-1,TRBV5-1,TGCGCCAGCAGCTTGGGGACGACGAACACTGAAGCTTTCTTT,CASSLGTTNTEAFF